This T cell receptor (beta chain) originates from a study of cytomegalovirus exposure and HLA in healthy donors. Remarks on this clone: Its antigen is not identified.

The CDR3 consists of 16 residues. The J segment lost 3 bases and the V segment lost 1 base, leaving 8 bases of the junction unmatched. Looked up from germline, CDR1 is MNHNS and CDR2 is SASEGT. Study-level findings and limits: With later analysis, a missense DCLRE1C variant became linked to TCR beta V- and J-gene trimming. Cytomegalovirus status was reportedly diagnosed by the classifier with high specificity and sensitivity. An assumption of roughly uniform sequencing depth across donors underlay the presence/absence analyses. Around 160 TCR beta chains were listed as cytomegalovirus-associated.

The primer mix had 60 Vbeta and 13 Jbeta primers. Some clones are missing from TCRdb's copy, which holds only in-frame ones; the method was immunoSEQ multiplex PCR. The repertoire holds over 100,000 clones, with about three fifths as singletons. The source material was PBMCs. This sequence was found in a man between 40 and 49 years old in good health and CMV-seropositive. The J gene is TRBJ1-2, the V gene TRBV6-1; 7 bases fit TRBD1. The CDR3 here is CASSEGGVRGDYGYTF. Written as DNA, the CDR3 is TGTGCCAGCAGTGAAGGGGGCGTCAGGGGGGACTATGGCTACACCTTC.